Listed below are T cell receptor beta chains from one sample, sequenced in a study of T cells after yellow fever vaccination. One entry per CDR3 protein, called by TCRdb with MiXCR from the 5' RACE reads. The sample holds some 260,000 distinct CDR3 sequences, about 5.2% seen once. The specimen was CD4+ T cells sorted from PBMCs, collected on the day of the yellow fever booster vaccination. The receptor source for this set is a man younger than 35 who received the YFV17D yellow fever vaccine. Both conserved end residues are part of each CDR3.

>TRBJ2-5|TRBV5-1
CASSLVRGGFQETQYF
>TRBJ2-5|TRBV12-3/TRBV12-4
CASSTARGETQYF
>TRBJ1-1|TRBV7-6
CASSQPGPMNTEAFF
>TRBJ2-3|TRBV12-3/TRBV12-4
CASSFDRTGTDTQYF
>TRBJ1-6|TRBV28
CASSPPQGPVEKSPLHF
>TRBJ2-3|TRBV5-6
CASGRTSYTQYF
>TRBJ1-5|TRBV5-5
CASRLTGTGHQPQHF
>TRBJ2-2|TRBV27
CASSFLSGTGLTGELFF
>TRBJ1-4|TRBV3-1
CASSPGLSNEKLFF
>TRBJ1-1|TRBV7-2
CASSLERQGEAFF
>TRBJ2-3|TRBV6-6
CASTYEIRFGTDTQYF
>TRBJ2-2|TRBV4-1
CASSQPLEGPGRELFF
>TRBJ2-3|TRBV12-3/TRBV12-4
CASSFGGGDTDTQYF
>TRBJ1-5|TRBV20-1
CSAMRESTQHF
>TRBJ1-3|TRBV7-9
CASSSYRPGSGNTIYF
>TRBJ2-3|TRBV29-1
CSVTGTSGDTQYF
>TRBJ2-3|TRBV4-1
CASSQGVVTDTQYF
>TRBJ2-3|TRBV5-1
CASSFRVVLGLPDTQYF
>TRBJ1-2|TRBV6-1
CASSHRALYGYTF
>TRBJ1-5|TRBV7-2
CASSTGTPLTNQPQHF
>TRBJ1-5|TRBV3-1
CASSPTDYSNQPQHF
>TRBJ1-2|TRBV4-1
CASSRAESGTGARWYGYTF
>TRBJ2-3|TRBV14
CASSLRTGSWTDTQYF
>TRBJ1-3|TRBV11-2
CASSLDPDRGDTIYF
>TRBJ1-3|TRBV30
CAWTGNGGNTIYF
>TRBJ2-3|TRBV7-9
CASRATWGLKLAVTDTQYF
>TRBJ2-3|TRBV4-3
CASSLMRGGSTDTQYF
>TRBJ1-2|TRBV7-9
CASSLGRLRDSNYGYTF
>TRBJ2-1|TRBV25-1
CASSEYPDTWSSYNEQFF
>TRBJ2-3|TRBV11-2
CASSVDRLATDTQYF
>TRBJ2-1|TRBV10-3
CAFSAQGDKQFF
>TRBJ2-5|TRBV7-9
CASSPNRETQYF
>TRBJ2-2|TRBV3-1
CASSHRVNTGELFF
>TRBJ1-2|TRBV11-2
CASSSDLNYGYTF
>TRBJ2-7|TRBV7-2
CASSLAGQGSSYEQYF
>TRBJ1-5|TRBV6-6
CASSTRGGPNQPQHF
>TRBJ2-3|TRBV7-9
CASSLNLAGDTQYF
>TRBJ2-5|TRBV2
CASKRDTEETQYF
>TRBJ2-7|TRBV4-1
CASSQEGRGTRRTEQYF
>TRBJ2-7|TRBV5-1
CASSLAQAYEQYF
>TRBJ2-3|TRBV2
CASSERGHADTQYF
>TRBJ2-3|TRBV5-1
CASSLFGRTADTQYF